Listed below are T cell receptor beta chains from one sample, sequenced in a study of vaccination effects on CD4 cells after COVID-19. The repertoire was sequenced with immunoSEQ multiplex PCR; TCRdb's copy has only in-frame clones and lacks some. The sample has some 9,800 clones; roughly 80% are singletons. These TCRs are of unknown antigen specificity. The source was CD4+ T cells from PBMCs cultured without peptide, collected after COVID-19 vaccination. The source is a human donor who received a COVID-19 vaccine. Both conserved end residues are part of each CDR3. A D gene is named only where the DNA matches it firmly. Rows give clone size only sometimes, using once, few, many, or a class for an expanded clone.

cdr3_aa	cdr3_nt	clone_size	d_call	v_call	j_call
CAISPGAGGQETQYF	TGTGCCATCAGCCCTGGCGCGGGGGGGCAAGAGACCCAGTACTTC	once	TRBD2	TRBV10-3	TRBJ2-5
CASNGDGELFF	TGTGCCAGCAATGGGGACGGGGAGCTGTTTTTT	.	.	TRBV6-5	TRBJ2-2
CASSFRDTQYF	TGTGCCAGCAGTTTTCGGGATACGCAGTATTTT	.	.	TRBV27	TRBJ2-3
CASSLEAGTANTGELFF	TGTGCCAGCAGCTTAGAGGCCGGGACAGCGAACACCGGGGAGCTGTTTTTT	.	TRBD1	TRBV7-6	TRBJ2-2
CSVEEGQNYGYTF	TGCAGCGTTGAAGAGGGGCAAAACTATGGCTACACCTTC	.	.	TRBV29-1	TRBJ1-2
CASRELSGNTIYF	TGTGCCAGCAGGGAACTCTCTGGAAACACCATATATTTT	.	.	TRBV2	TRBJ1-3
CASGLRVALGSYNSPLHF	TGTGCTAGTGGTTTGAGGGTCGCGTTGGGGTCCTATAATTCACCCCTCCACTTT	.	.	TRBV12-5	TRBJ1-6
CASSRDRGLNQPQHF	TGTGCCAGCAGTCGGGACAGGGGGCTTAATCAGCCCCAGCATTTT	.	TRBD1	TRBV27	TRBJ1-5
CASSRSGSNNEQFF	TGTGCCAGCAGCCGAAGCGGGAGTAACAATGAGCAGTTCTTC	.	TRBD2	TRBV11-1	TRBJ2-1
CASRPKTGWGYTF	TGTGCCAGCAGACCGAAGACAGGGTGGGGCTACACCTTC	.	TRBD1	TRBV7-9	TRBJ1-2
CASSREAYNSPLHF	TGTGCCAGCAGTCGGGAGGCCTATAATTCACCCCTCCACTTT	few	.	TRBV14	TRBJ1-6
CASIYSSGSSYNEQFF	TGCGCCAGCATCTACTCCAGCGGGAGCTCCTACAATGAGCAGTTCTTC	.	TRBD2	TRBV10-1	TRBJ2-1